Following are 18 T cell receptor beta chains from one sample sequenced in a study of cytomegalovirus exposure and HLA in healthy donors. TCRdb's copy holds only in-frame clones and misses some; the assay was immunoSEQ multiplex PCR. The sample records about 110,000 clones, roughly 90% being singletons. The sample consisted of PBMCs. The receptors derive from a woman aged 30 to 39 in good health and CMV-seropositive.

The chain couples TRBV6-1 to TRBJ1-1; TRBD1 matches 7 bases. The CDR3 contains 13 residues. V shed 4 bases, J shed 3 bases, and the junction held 2 bases outside the gene matches. Per germline, CDR1 MNHNS and CDR2 SASEGT. CDR3 coding DNA: TGTGCCAGCAGTGGACAGGGCTACACTGAAGCTTTCTTT. This encodes CASSGQGYTEAFF.

The V gene is TRBV6-6, the J gene TRBJ1-2, with 7 positions matching TRBD1. The CDR3 runs to 15 residues. V lost 5 bases, J lost 4 bases, and 10 bases stayed unmatched. Germline values: CDR1 MNHNY, CDR2 SVGAGI (reference sequence). The CDR3: CASSRTGELSYGYTF. CDR3 coding DNA: TGTGCCAGCAGTAGGACAGGAGAACTCTCCTATGGCTACACCTTC.

The sample holds one count of this clone. The gene calls are TRBV28 and TRBJ1-4; TRBD1 might be the D (5 bases). Germline CDR1 is MDHEN and CDR2 is SYDVKM. Trimming removed 7 bases from V and 7 bases from J, with 19 bases in between. The CDR3 length is 15 residues. Written as DNA, the CDR3 is TGTGCCAGCACACTCCAGGCGGGGGGTGCTGAAAAACTGTTTTTT. Its translation is CASTLQAGGAEKLFF.

The chain has TRBV6-6 and TRBJ1-2, with D perhaps matching TRBD1 (6 bases). Germline CDR1 is MNHNY and CDR2 is SVGAGI (reference sequence). This CDR3 comprises 15 residues. Trimming took off 2 bases at V and 2 bases at J, with 12 bases between the two ends. The DNA of the CDR3 is TGTGCCAGCAGTTACACGGGACATCTGAACTATGGCTACACCTTC. It translates to CASSYTGHLNYGYTF.

The V gene is TRBV10-3, the J gene TRBJ1-5; TRBD1 is a possible D gene (6 bases). The CDR3 is 15 amino acids. Germline V CDR1 and CDR2: ENHRY, SYGVKD. The ends were cut back, 6 bases at V and 1 base at J, with 13 bases in the middle. The CDR3 nucleotides read TGTGCCATCAGGGACGGGACAATCAGCAATCAGCCCCAGCATTTT. This sequence encodes CAIRDGTISNQPQHF.

The chain employs TRBV11-1 and TRBJ2-5; a possible D gene is TRBD2 (6 bases). This CDR3 spans 14 amino acids. V was cut by 5 bases and J by 1 base, with 11 bases left in between. CDR1 is SGHAT, CDR2 FQDESV, per germline (reference sequence). The CDR3: CASSHGTGQETQYF. CDR3 DNA: TGTGCCAGCAGCCACGGGACTGGCCAAGAGACCCAGTACTTC. Based on the CDR3 plus reference TRBV11-1 and TRBJ2-5, the full variable domain is EAEVAQSPRYKITEKSQAVAFWCDPISGHATLYWYRQILGQGPELLVQFQDESVVDDSQLPKDRFSAERLKGVDSTLKIQPAELGDSAMYLCASSHGTGQETQYFGPGTRLLVL.

J is TRBJ2-7 and V is TRBV7-9, with D perhaps TRBD1 (6 bases). Germline loops: CDR1 SEHNR, CDR2 FQNEAQ (reference sequence). With 5 bases removed from V and 1 base from J, the gap between germline ends came to 18 bases. The CDR3 loop spans 16 amino acids. CDR3 nucleotides: TGTGCCAGCAGCCCAACCTCGGGGACAAGGTCCTACGAGCAGTACTTC. Translation: CASSPTSGTRSYEQYF.

The rearrangement links TRBV18 to TRBJ1-2; 8 nucleotides match TRBD1. Germline V CDR1 and CDR2: KGHSH, LQKENI. V was clipped by 3 bases and J by 8 bases; unmatched bases: 17. The CDR3 extends over 17 amino acids. Written as DNA, the CDR3 is TGTGCCAGCTCACCGGGGGCCGGGACAGGCCTTTTCATGGGCTACACCTTC. It specifies CASSPGAGTGLFMGYTF.

This chain links TRBV4-1 with TRBJ1-2, with 9 positions matching TRBD1. This CDR3 region has 18 residues. Germline CDR1 MGHRA, CDR2 YSYEKL. J lost 4 bases, V lost 1 base, and 13 bases had no gene match. The CDR3 spells CASSQVIQGARFSYGYTF. CDR3 nucleotide sequence: TGCGCCAGCAGCCAAGTGATACAGGGGGCGAGGTTTTCCTATGGCTACACCTTC.

This clone was detected only a few times. V usage is TRBV29-1 and J usage is TRBJ2-7; 14 bases align to TRBD2. The CDR3 has 15 amino acids. V was clipped by 6 bases and J by 4 bases; unmatched bases: 8. From germline, CDR1 is SQVTM and CDR2 ANQGSEA. CDR3 residues: CSVDTGTSGSYEQYF. CDR3 nucleotides: TGCAGCGTAGACACCGGGACTAGCGGGAGTTACGAGCAGTACTTC.

This chain uses TRBV2 with TRBJ1-5; D perhaps matches TRBD1 (5 bases). The CDR3 is 15 residues long. The V and J ends lost 2 bases and 1 base respectively, with 9 bases between them. The germline V gene encodes CDR1 SNHLY and CDR2 FYNNEI. As DNA, the CDR3 is TGTGCCAGCAGTGAACAGGGACTGAGCAATCAGCCCCAGCATTTT. Its translation is CASSEQGLSNQPQHF.

This rearrangement joins TRBV5-8 to TRBJ2-3; 8 nucleotides line up with TRBD2. The ends lost 4 bases at V and 2 bases at J; junction bases unmatched: 6. Per germline, CDR1 SGHTS and CDR2 YDEGEE. The length of the CDR3 is 15 residues. CDR3 in amino acids: CASSTVAGLTDTQYF. The CDR3 bases are TGTGCCAGCAGCACAGTAGCGGGACTCACAGATACGCAGTATTTT.

The genes are TRBV30 and TRBJ1-1; D remains unclear. V lost 0 bases and J lost 1, with 9 bases in between. The CDR3 has 14 amino acids. CDR1 is GTSNPN and CDR2 is SVGIG in the germline V gene (reference sequence). CDR3 nucleotides: TGTGCCTGGAGTGTATTGAGGCAGAACACTGAAGCTTTCTTT. The encoded protein is CAWSVLRQNTEAFF.

J is TRBJ2-1 and V is TRBV9, with TRBD2 matching 11 bases. The ends lost 0 bases at V and 8 bases at J; junction bases unmatched: 7. The CDR3 totals 16 residues. Germline-derived CDR1 and CDR2 are SGDLS and YYNGEE. The CDR3: CASSVDSGRASHEQFF. The CDR3, as DNA: TGTGCCAGCAGCGTAGATAGCGGGAGGGCCTCCCATGAGCAGTTCTTC.

This chain uses TRBV29-1 with TRBJ2-2; a possible D gene is TRBD2 (6 bases). Per the germline V gene, CDR1 is SQVTM and CDR2 is ANQGSEA. Between the trimmed V and J ends, which lost 0 bases and 6 bases, there was a span of 17 bases. CDR3 size: 16 residues. The CDR3 protein is CSVEDPTSKRAGELFF. Written as DNA, the CDR3 is TGCAGCGTTGAAGACCCCACTAGCAAAAGGGCCGGGGAGCTGTTTTTT.

The chain joins TRBV29-1 to TRBJ2-7; a weak D match, TRBD2 (7 bases). V lost 7 bases to trimming and J lost 2 bases, with 15 bases between them. The germline CDR1 and CDR2 sequences are SQVTM and ANQGSEA. The length of the CDR3 is 13 residues. The chain's CDR3 is CSASRGGTYEQYF. The CDR3, as DNA: TGCAGCGCGTCGAGGGGGGGGACCTACGAGCAGTACTTC.

Concerning this clone itself: Different DNA sequences within this sample yield the same CDR3. The CDR3 sequence: CASSLDRGSNQPQHF. CDR3 nucleotide sequence: TGTGCCAGCAGTTTAGACAGGGGGAGCAATCAGCCCCAGCATTTT. The chain is built from TRBV2 and TRBJ1-5; 9 bases line up with TRBD1. V lost 5 bases and J lost 1; bases outside the gene matches: 3. Germline V gene data show CDR1 as SNHLY and CDR2 as FYNNEI. This CDR3 is 15 amino acids long.

This clone was seen once. CDR3 sequence reads: CASSPSRFEVLRSYEQYF. Written as DNA, the CDR3 is TGTGCCAGCTCACCATCTAGGTTTGAGGTCCTACGCTCCTACGAGCAGTACTTC. This chain connects TRBV18 to TRBJ2-7; D unresolved. CDR1 and CDR2 (germline): KGHSH, LQKENI. There are 18 residues in the CDR3. V lost 2 bases and J 0 bases, leaving 20 bases between the germline ends.